This T cell receptor (beta chain) was captured in a study of T-cell memory formation after mild COVID-19. Study information: Clusters of TCRs were largely donor specific. Study conclusions and caveats: Among contracting clones, CD4+ were mainly CM/EM and CD8+ enriched in EMRA. Clones contracting across day 15 to 85 had a balanced CD4/CD8 profile; later expanding clones leaned CD4+.

After 5'RACE with constant-segment primers, TCR alpha and TCR beta cDNA libraries carrying sample barcodes and UMIs were obtained. TCRdb reprocessed the 5' RACE reads with MiXCR, giving one entry per CDR3 protein. The sample shows 410,000 or so distinct CDR3 sequences, more than 20% of them seen only once. A note on this clonotype: The antigen is undetermined.

Germline CDR1 and CDR2: LNHNV and YYDKDF (reference sequence). Trimming took 1 base from V and 3 from J, leaving 13 bases between them. CDR3 length equals 16 residues. V usage is TRBV15 and J usage is TRBJ2-1, with D possibly being TRBD1 or TRBD2 (6 bases each). The source material was PBMCs or a T cell subset sorted from them (not recorded which). This clonotype originated in an adult woman who had mild COVID-19 (a few samples of this study predate the infection). Cell type and time point are not known. The CDR3 loop is CATSRAGAPGYNEQFF. As DNA, the CDR3 is TGTGCCACCAGCAGAGCGGGGGCCCCTGGCTACAATGAGCAGTTCTTC. The complete variable domain, with remaining parts taken from reference TRBV15 and TRBJ2-1, reads DAMVIQNPRYQVTQFGKPVTLSCSQTLNHNVMYWYQQKSSQAPKLLFHYYDKDFNNEADTPDNFQSRRPNTSFCFLDIRSPGLGDTAMYLCATSRAGAPGYNEQFFGPGTRLTVL.